This is a list of T cell receptor beta chains from one sample in a study of Ad26.COV2.S vaccination and SARS-CoV-2 variants. Assay: immunoSEQ multiplex PCR; the TCRdb copy retains only in-frame clones and omits some. The sample lists 300,000 to 400,000 clones, roughly 84% seen once, with about 3.4% in the top ten. This specimen consisted of peripheral blood, obtained in a trial of Ad26.COV2.S vaccine versus placebo. The receptors derive from a person aged 18-65 years who received the Ad26.COV2.S COVID-19 vaccine or a placebo. Each CDR3 is given with its conserved first and last residue. A D gene is named only where the DNA matches it firmly. Where a row states a size, it is once, few, many or the class of an expanded clone; other rows omit it.

TGTGCCAGCAGCTTAGCGGGCATCCGGGGCCAGCCCCAGCATTTT,CASSLAGIRGQPQHF,TRBV7-8,-,-,TRBJ1-5
TGCGCCAGCAGCTTGGCCGAGGTCGGGAGCTATGGCTACACCTTC,CASSLAEVGSYGYTF,TRBV5-1,-,-,TRBJ1-2
TGTGCCAGCTCACAGACCCGTGACAGGGCCAAGGACGAGCAGTACTTC,CASSQTRDRAKDEQYF,TRBV18,-,TRBD1,TRBJ2-7
TGCGCCAGCAGCTTAGTTCGAGGGCCTCAGAGGAATGAAAAACTGTTTTTT,CASSLVRGPQRNEKLFF,TRBV5-1,many,-,TRBJ1-4
TGTGCCAGCAGTTTCCGGGGGGGGAGTGGAAAGTTCTTC,CASSFRGGSGKFF,TRBV27,-,TRBD2,TRBJ2-1
TGTGCCATCAGTGATCGGGATAACACTGAAGCTTTCTTT,CAISDRDNTEAFF,TRBV10-3,once,-,TRBJ1-1
TGTGCCAGCAGCCCCCGGGGGACACCTTTCTACGAGCAGTACTTC,CASSPRGTPFYEQYF,TRBV9,-,-,TRBJ2-7
TGTGCCAGTAGTATAGGGGCAGGGTACACTGAAGCTTTCTTT,CASSIGAGYTEAFF,TRBV19,-,-,TRBJ1-1
TGTGCCAGCAGCCCAGATAAAGGGACTGGCTACACCTTC,CASSPDKGTGYTF,TRBV5-4,once,-,TRBJ1-2
TGTGCCAGCAGTACAAGAGTGGCGTTTTTAGTAACTAATGAAAAACTGTTTTTT,CASSTRVAFLVTNEKLFF,TRBV6-2/TRBV6-3,few,-,TRBJ1-4
TGTGCCAGCATGGGAGCGCCGACCTACGAGCAGTACTTC,CASMGAPTYEQYF,TRBV6-5,once,-,TRBJ2-7
TGTGCCAGCAGCTTGGTGGCGTCTCGCTATGGCTACACCTTC,CASSLVASRYGYTF,TRBV5-6,-,-,TRBJ1-2
TGTGCCAGCAGCTTAGCGCTCAGGCGTGACCAGTACTTC,CASSLALRRDQYF,TRBV7-6,-,-,TRBJ2-5
TGTGCCCAGCCTGACTCAGCGTTAACCGGGGAGCTGTTTTTT,CAQPDSALTGELFF,TRBV5-8,-,-,TRBJ2-2
TGTGCCAGCAGTGTGCTGACCTTACCGGGATCACCCCTCCACTTT,CASSVLTLPGSPLHF,TRBV25-1,few,-,TRBJ1-6
TGTGCCAGCAGACGGACAGTCGAATATTCACCCCTCCACTTT,CASRRTVEYSPLHF,TRBV2,-,-,TRBJ1-6
TGTGCCAGCAGCCAATACGACAGGGGATCAAATGAAAAACTGTTTTTT,CASSQYDRGSNEKLFF,TRBV3-1/TRBV3-2,-,TRBD1,TRBJ1-4
TGTGCCAGCAGTCCCTATCGACAGGGCAAGGCTAATTCACCCCTCCACTTT,CASSPYRQGKANSPLHF,TRBV6-6,-,TRBD1,TRBJ1-6
TGTGCCAGCAGCCTGGGAGCGGGGGGTTATACCGGGGAGCTGTTTTTT,CASSLGAGGYTGELFF,TRBV4-2,few,TRBD2,TRBJ2-2
TGTGCCAGCAGCCCATCCCCTGGGAACACTGAAGCTTTCTTT,CASSPSPGNTEAFF,TRBV3-1/TRBV3-2,-,-,TRBJ1-1
TGTGCCAGCAGCCCAGGGTACGGAGCTTTCTTT,CASSPGYGAFF,TRBV12-3/TRBV12-4,-,-,TRBJ1-1
TGTGCCAGCAGCCAGGGGCAGGTGGGTCAGCCCCAGCATTTT,CASSQGQVGQPQHF,TRBV7-9,-,-,TRBJ1-5
TGTGCCAGCAGCTTGCCGGCCCAGTTGTTGTACTTC,CASSLPAQLLYF,TRBV7-3,-,-,TRBJ2-7